The table lists the clone carrying this T cell receptor (beta chain) with many counts. With 10-nucleotide random UMIs, 5'RACE was used to make the cDNA. MiXCR, run by TCRdb on the 5' RACE reads, gives a single entry per CDR3 protein. The data hold 17,000 or so distinct CDR3 sequences, with around a tenth observed a single time. The data stem from a study of neurological immune-mediated disorders. CDR1 and CDR2 (germline): SGHTA, FQGTGA. Germline trimming cut 5 bases from V and 3 bases from J; bases unmatched to any gene: 3. CDR3 size: 14 residues. Each sorted-subset library came from 1 million CD4+ or CD8+ T cells.

The sequence was obtained from a woman aged 50 to 65 in good health. The rearrangement uses TRBV7-3 and TRBJ2-7, with 11 bases matching TRBD2. The sample consisted of CD8+ T cells from blood. The CDR3 loop is CASSPGTSGYEQYF. CDR3 nucleotides: TGTGCCAGCAGCCCTGGGACTAGCGGCTACGAGCAGTACTTC.